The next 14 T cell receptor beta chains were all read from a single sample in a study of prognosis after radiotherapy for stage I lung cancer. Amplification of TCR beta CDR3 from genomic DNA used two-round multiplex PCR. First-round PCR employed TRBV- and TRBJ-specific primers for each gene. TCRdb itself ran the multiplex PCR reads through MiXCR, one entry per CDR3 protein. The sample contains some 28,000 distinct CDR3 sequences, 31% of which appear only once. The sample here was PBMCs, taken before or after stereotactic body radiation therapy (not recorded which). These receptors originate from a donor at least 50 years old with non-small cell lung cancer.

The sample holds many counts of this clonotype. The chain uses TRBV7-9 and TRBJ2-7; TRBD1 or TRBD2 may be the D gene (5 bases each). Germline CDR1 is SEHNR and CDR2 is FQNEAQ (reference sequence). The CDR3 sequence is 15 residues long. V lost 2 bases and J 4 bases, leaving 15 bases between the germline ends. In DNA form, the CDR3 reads TGTGCCAGCAGCTTAAAGGTGGGGGAGACGTACGAGCAGTACTTC. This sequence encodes CASSLKVGETYEQYF.

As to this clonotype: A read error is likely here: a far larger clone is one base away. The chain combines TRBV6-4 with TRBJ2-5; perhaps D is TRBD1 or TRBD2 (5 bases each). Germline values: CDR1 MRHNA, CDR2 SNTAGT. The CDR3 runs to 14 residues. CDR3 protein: CASSEMGPQETKYF. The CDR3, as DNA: TGTGCCAGCAGTGAAATGGGACCACAAGAGACCAAGTACTTC.

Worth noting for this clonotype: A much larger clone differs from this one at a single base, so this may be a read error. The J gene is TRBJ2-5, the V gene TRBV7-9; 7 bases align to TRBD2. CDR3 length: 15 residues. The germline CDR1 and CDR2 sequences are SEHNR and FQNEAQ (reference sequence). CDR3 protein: CASSQDGGSQETKYF. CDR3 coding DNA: TGTGCCAGCAGTCAGGACGGGGGGTCCCAAGAGACCAAGTACTTC.

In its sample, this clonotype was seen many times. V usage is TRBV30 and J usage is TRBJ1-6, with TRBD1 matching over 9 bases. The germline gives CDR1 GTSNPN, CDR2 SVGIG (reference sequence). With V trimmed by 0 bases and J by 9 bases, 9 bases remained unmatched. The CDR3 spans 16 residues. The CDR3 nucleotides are TGTGCCTGGAGTGTGAGTTCGGGACAGGGTCGTTCACCCCTCCACTTT. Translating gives CAWSVSSGQGRSPLHF.

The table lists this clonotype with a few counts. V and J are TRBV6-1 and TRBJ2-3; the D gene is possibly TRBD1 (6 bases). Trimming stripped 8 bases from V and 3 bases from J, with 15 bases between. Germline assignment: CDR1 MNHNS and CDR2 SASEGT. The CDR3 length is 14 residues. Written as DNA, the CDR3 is TGTGCCAGCGAATTCCGGGACATAACAGATACGCAGTATTTT. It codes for CASEFRDITDTQYF.

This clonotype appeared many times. The CDR3: CASTTRRGTYGYTF. In DNA, the CDR3 is TGTGCCAGCACAACGAGGAGAGGCACCTATGGCTACACCTTC. The chain uses TRBV27 and TRBJ1-2; no firm D call. In germline, CDR1 is MNHEY, CDR2 SMNVEV (reference sequence). The CDR3 consists of 14 residues. V lost 7 bases to trimming and J lost 4 bases, with 16 bases between them.

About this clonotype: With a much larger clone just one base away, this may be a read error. CDR3 region: CASSRTSGSYERYF. The CDR3, as DNA: TGTGCCAGCAGCCGCACTAGCGGGAGTTACGAGCGGTACTTC. The V call is TRBV7-6, the J call TRBJ2-7, with TRBD2 matching 11 bases. Germline CDR1 and CDR2: SGHVS and FNYEAQ. This CDR3 is 14 amino acids long.

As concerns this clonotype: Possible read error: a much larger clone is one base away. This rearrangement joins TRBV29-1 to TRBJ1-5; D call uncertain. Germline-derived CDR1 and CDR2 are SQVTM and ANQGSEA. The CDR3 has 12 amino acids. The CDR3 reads CRVGGGDQPQHF. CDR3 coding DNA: TGCAGAGTTGGAGGCGGAGATCAGCCCCAGCATTTT.

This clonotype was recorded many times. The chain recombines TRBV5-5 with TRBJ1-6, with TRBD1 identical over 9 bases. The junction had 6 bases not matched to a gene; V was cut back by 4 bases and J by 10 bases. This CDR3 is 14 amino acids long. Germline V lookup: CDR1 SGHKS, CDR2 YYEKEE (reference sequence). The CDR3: CASSGTGRRSPLHF. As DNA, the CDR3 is TGTGCCAGCAGCGGGACAGGGCGAAGATCACCCCTCCACTTT.

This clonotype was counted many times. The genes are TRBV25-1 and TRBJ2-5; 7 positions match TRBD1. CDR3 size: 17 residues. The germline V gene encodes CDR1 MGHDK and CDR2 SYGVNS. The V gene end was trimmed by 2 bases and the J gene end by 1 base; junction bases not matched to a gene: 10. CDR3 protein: CASSEGQDRTFQETQYF. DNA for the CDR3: TGTGCCAGCAGTGAAGGACAGGATCGGACTTTCCAAGAGACCCAGTACTTC.

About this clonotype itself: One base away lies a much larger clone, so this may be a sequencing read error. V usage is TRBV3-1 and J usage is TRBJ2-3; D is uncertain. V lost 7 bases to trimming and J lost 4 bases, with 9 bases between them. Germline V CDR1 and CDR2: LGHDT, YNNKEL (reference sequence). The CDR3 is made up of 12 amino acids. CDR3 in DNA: TGTGCCAGCACCTCAGACGCAGATACGCAGTATTTT. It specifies CASTSDADTQYF.

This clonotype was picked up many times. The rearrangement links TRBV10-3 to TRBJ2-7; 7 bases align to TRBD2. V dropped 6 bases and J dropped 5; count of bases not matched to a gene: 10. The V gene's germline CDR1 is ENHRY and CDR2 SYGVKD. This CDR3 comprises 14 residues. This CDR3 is CAIRRLRGSDEQYF. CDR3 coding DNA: TGTGCCATCAGACGCCTGCGGGGGAGCGACGAGCAGTACTTC.

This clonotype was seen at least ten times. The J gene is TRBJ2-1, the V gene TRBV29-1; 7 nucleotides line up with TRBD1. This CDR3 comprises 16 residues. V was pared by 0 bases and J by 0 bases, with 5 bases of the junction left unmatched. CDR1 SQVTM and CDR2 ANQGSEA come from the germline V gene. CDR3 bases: TGCAGCGTTGAAGATCGACAGGGTAGCTCCTACAATGAGCAGTTCTTC. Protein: CSVEDRQGSSYNEQFF.

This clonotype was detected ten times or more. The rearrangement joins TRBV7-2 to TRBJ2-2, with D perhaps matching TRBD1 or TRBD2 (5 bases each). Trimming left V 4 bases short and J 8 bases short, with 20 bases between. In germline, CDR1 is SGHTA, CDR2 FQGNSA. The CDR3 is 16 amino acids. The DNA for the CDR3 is TGTGCCAGCAGCTCCCCGCGCCCAGGGACCGTGGGGGAGCTGTTTTTT. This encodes CASSSPRPGTVGELFF.